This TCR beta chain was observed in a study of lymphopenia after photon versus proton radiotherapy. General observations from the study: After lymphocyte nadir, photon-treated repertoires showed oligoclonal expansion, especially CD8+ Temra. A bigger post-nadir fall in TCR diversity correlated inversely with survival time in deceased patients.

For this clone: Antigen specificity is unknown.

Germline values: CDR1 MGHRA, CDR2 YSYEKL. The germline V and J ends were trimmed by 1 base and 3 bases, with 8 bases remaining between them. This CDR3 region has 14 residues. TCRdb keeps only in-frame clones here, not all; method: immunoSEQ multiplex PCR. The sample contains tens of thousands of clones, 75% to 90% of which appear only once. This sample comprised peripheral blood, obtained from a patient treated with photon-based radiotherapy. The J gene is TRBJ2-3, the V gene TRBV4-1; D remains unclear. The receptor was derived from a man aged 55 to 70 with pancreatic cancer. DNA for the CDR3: TGCGCCAGCAGCCAAGTAACACGGACAGATACGCAGTATTTT. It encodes CASSQVTRTDTQYF.